Listed here is a single T cell receptor beta chain. This sample was included in a study of Ad26.COV2.S vaccination and SARS-CoV-2 variants. Sequenced by immunoSEQ multiplex PCR; TCRdb stores in-frame clones only, minus some. The table includes about 350,000 clones, 92% detected once. The CDR3 spans 13 residues. V was shortened by 3 bases and J by 3 bases, with 8 bases between the two germline ends. From germline, CDR1 is SGHNT and CDR2 YYREEE (reference sequence). This chain connects TRBV5-4 to TRBJ2-3; maybe TRBD2 (6 bases). This clonotype was obtained from a human donor who had recovered from COVID-19. The material sequenced was peripheral blood, taken after recovery from COVID-19. For the CDR3, the DNA is TGTGCCAGCAGCTCCAGCGGGACAGATACGCAGTATTTT. This encodes CASSSSGTDTQYF.